Shown below are 18 T cell receptor beta chains from a single sample sequenced in a study of a mutant IDH1 vaccine in newly diagnosed glioma. TCRdb's copy holds only in-frame clones and misses some; the assay was immunoSEQ multiplex PCR. This table has approximately 56,000 clones, about 71% appearing once. As to time point: week 47, end of study. The study gave 300 ug of mutant IDH1 20-mer peptide per vaccine dose, with topical imiquimod. Antigens for these TCRs are unknown. The specimen was PBMCs, collected from a glioma patient whose treatment included an IDH1 peptide vaccine. All receptors come from a man aged 50 to 59 with glioma.

The CDR3 DNA sequence: TGCGCCAGCAGCCAAGGATCCGGGACAGGGGGCTTAAATTCACCCCTCCACTTT. Protein product: CASSQGSGTGGLNSPLHF. The J gene is TRBJ1-6, the V gene TRBV4-1; 12 nucleotides agree with TRBD1. Trimming removed 1 base from V and 7 bases from J; junction bases left unmatched: 8. The germline gives CDR1 MGHRA, CDR2 YSYEKL. CDR3 length: 18 residues.

This sequence joins TRBV6-1 and TRBJ1-2; TRBD1 is a possible D gene (5 bases). There are 14 residues in the CDR3. V lost 1 base and J lost 4, with 10 bases in between. CDR1 MNHNS and CDR2 SASEGT come from the germline V gene. The CDR3 loop is CASSEGGRFYGYTF. DNA of the CDR3: TGTGCCAGCAGTGAAGGGGGCAGGTTCTATGGCTACACCTTC.

The chain joins TRBV6-1 to TRBJ1-1; D gene unclear. The V end lost 6 bases, the J end lost 9 bases, and 11 bases lay between the germline ends. The CDR3 covers 11 residues. In germline, CDR1 is MNHNS, CDR2 SASEGT. CDR3 region: CASRGEGKAFF. The CDR3 nucleotides read TGTGCCAGCAGAGGAGAGGGCAAAGCTTTCTTT.

The V and J genes are TRBV18 and TRBJ1-3; 7 nucleotides agree with TRBD1. Germline V lookup: CDR1 KGHSH, CDR2 LQKENI. Trimming cost V 6 bases and J 7 bases; bases outside gene matches: 6. There are 13 residues in the CDR3. In nucleotides, the CDR3 is TGTGCCAGCTCGATAGACAGGGAGAACACCATATATTTT. Translating it yields CASSIDRENTIYF.

The V call is TRBV9, the J call TRBJ2-1, with D possibly being TRBD1 (7 bases). Trimming took 7 bases from V and 4 from J, leaving 12 bases between them. Germline assignment: CDR1 SGDLS and CDR2 YYNGEE. The CDR3 runs 13 residues. CDR3 amino acids: CASGRGQYNEQFF. CDR3 nucleotide sequence: TGTGCCAGCGGGCGGGGACAGTACAATGAGCAGTTCTTC.

This clone appeared a single time. The V call is TRBV30, the J call TRBJ2-2, with D possibly matching TRBD2 (5 bases). V lost 0 bases and J 1 base, leaving 6 bases between the germline ends. Germline V gene data show CDR1 as GTSNPN and CDR2 as SVGIG (reference sequence). CDR3 length: 14 amino acids. The CDR3 sequence is CAWSVGGNTGELFF. The CDR3 DNA is TGTGCCTGGAGTGTAGGAGGGAACACCGGGGAGCTGTTTTTT.

V gene TRBV6-6 combines with J gene TRBJ1-1; TRBD1 might be the D (5 bases). V lost 5 bases and J 0 bases, leaving 10 bases between the germline ends. The CDR3 extends over 14 amino acids. Per germline, CDR1 MNHNY and CDR2 SVGAGI (reference sequence). In DNA, the CDR3 is TGTGCCAGCAGTGACCAGGGCATGAACACTGAAGCTTTCTTT. As protein: CASSDQGMNTEAFF.

The chain joins TRBV6-1 to TRBJ2-2; D possibly corresponds to TRBD2 (6 bases). V was shortened by 3 bases and J by 4 bases, with 9 bases between the two germline ends. CDR3 length: 14 amino acids. Germline lookup yields CDR1 MNHNS and CDR2 SASEGT. The DNA of the CDR3 is TGTGCCAGCAGTGAGCCGGGACTCACCGGGGAGCTGTTTTTT. Translating it yields CASSEPGLTGELFF.

The rearrangement joins TRBV2 to TRBJ2-1, with D tentatively TRBD1 or TRBD2 (6 bases each). V gave up 7 bases and J gave up 6 bases, with 19 bases separating them. The CDR3 loop spans 15 amino acids. CDR1 and CDR2 from the germline V gene are SNHLY and FYNNEI. The CDR3 region has the DNA TGTGCCAGCACCTCGGAGGGGGGCCGAATCAATGAGCAGTTCTTC. Its protein product is CASTSEGGRINEQFF.

The V and J genes are TRBV6-1 and TRBJ2-5; TRBD1 matches at 8 bases. V lost 6 bases, J lost 1 base, and 1 base stayed unmatched. From germline, CDR1 is MNHNS and CDR2 SASEGT. This CDR3 contains 13 residues. In DNA form, the CDR3 reads TGTGCCAGCAGGACAGGGGTCCAAGAGACCCAGTACTTC. Translation gives CASRTGVQETQYF.

The V call is TRBV12-5, the J call TRBJ2-1; D is perhaps TRBD1 (7 bases). The germline V gene has CDR1 LGHNT and CDR2 FRNRAP. CDR3 length: 14 amino acids. The V end lost 5 bases, the J end lost 5 bases, and 13 bases lay between the germline ends. CDR3: CASGRGTVDNEQFF. CDR3 sequence (DNA): TGTGCTAGTGGTCGCGGGACAGTCGACAATGAGCAGTTCTTC.

CDR3 protein: CASSVVGGNYGYTF. DNA for the CDR3: TGTGCCAGCAGCGTAGTAGGGGGAAACTATGGCTACACCTTC. The chain combines TRBV9 with TRBJ1-2; TRBD1 is a possible D gene (6 bases). CDR1 and CDR2 (germline): SGDLS, YYNGEE. Trimming took 0 bases from V and 2 from J, leaving 8 bases between them. The CDR3 is 14 amino acids.

This clone was recorded a few times. The chain links TRBV30 to TRBJ1-2, with D perhaps TRBD1 (6 bases). V was cut by 2 bases and J by 7 bases, with 14 bases left in between. The CDR3 covers 13 residues. Germline-derived CDR1 and CDR2 are GTSNPN and SVGIG (reference sequence). The CDR3, as DNA: TGTGCCTGGAGTTCCCAGGGGTTGGGTGGCTACACCTTC. Translating it yields CAWSSQGLGGYTF.

The chain carries TRBV9 and TRBJ1-3, with 7 bases aligning to TRBD1. Germline CDR1 reads SGDLS; CDR2 reads YYNGEE. The CDR3 has 14 residues. V lost 0 bases and J lost 3; bases outside the gene matches: 0. CDR3 in amino acids: CASSVAGGGNTIYF. The CDR3 bases are TGTGCCAGCAGCGTAGCAGGGGGTGGAAACACCATATATTTT. Complete variable domain (other parts from reference TRBV9 and TRBJ1-3): DSGVTQTPKHLITATGQRVTLRCSPRSGDLSVYWYQQSLDQGLQFLIQYYNGEERAKGNILERFSAQQFPDLHSELNLSSLELGDSALYFCASSVAGGGNTIYFGEGSWLTVV.

The chain employs TRBV10-2 and TRBJ1-6, with D hard to call. Trimming removed 0 bases at V and 9 bases at J, with 12 bases between. Germline CDR1 is WSHSY and CDR2 is SAAADI. There are 15 residues in the CDR3. The CDR3 is CASSESTGVGSPLHF. The CDR3 DNA reads TGCGCCAGCAGTGAGTCGACCGGGGTGGGTTCACCCCTCCACTTT.

This chain links TRBV2 with TRBJ1-1; D gene unclear. The CDR3 covers 17 residues. Trimming left V 2 bases short and J 0 bases short, with 16 bases between. CDR1 is SNHLY and CDR2 is FYNNEI in the germline V gene. CDR3 sequence reads: CASSERGGSPVNTEAFF. As DNA, the CDR3 is TGTGCCAGCAGTGAACGGGGAGGCTCCCCCGTGAACACTGAAGCTTTCTTT.

This clone was seen a few times. The chain uses TRBV9 and TRBJ1-2; D possibly corresponds to TRBD1 (6 bases). CDR1 and CDR2 from the germline V gene are SGDLS and YYNGEE. V shed 1 base and J shed 8 bases, with 12 bases lying between them. The CDR3 spans 13 residues. The CDR3 is CASSVLTGLGYTF. CDR3 sequence (DNA): TGTGCCAGCAGCGTATTGACAGGTCTCGGCTACACCTTC.

Ten or more counts support this clone. The chain carries TRBV4-3 and TRBJ1-1; the D is unclear. V was clipped by 3 bases and J by 1 base, with 9 bases between them. The length of the CDR3 is 14 residues. Germline V gene data show CDR1 as LGHNA and CDR2 as YSLEER. CDR3 sequence reads: CASSQGIANTEAFF. CDR3 bases: TGCGCCAGCAGCCAGGGGATCGCGAACACTGAAGCTTTCTTT.